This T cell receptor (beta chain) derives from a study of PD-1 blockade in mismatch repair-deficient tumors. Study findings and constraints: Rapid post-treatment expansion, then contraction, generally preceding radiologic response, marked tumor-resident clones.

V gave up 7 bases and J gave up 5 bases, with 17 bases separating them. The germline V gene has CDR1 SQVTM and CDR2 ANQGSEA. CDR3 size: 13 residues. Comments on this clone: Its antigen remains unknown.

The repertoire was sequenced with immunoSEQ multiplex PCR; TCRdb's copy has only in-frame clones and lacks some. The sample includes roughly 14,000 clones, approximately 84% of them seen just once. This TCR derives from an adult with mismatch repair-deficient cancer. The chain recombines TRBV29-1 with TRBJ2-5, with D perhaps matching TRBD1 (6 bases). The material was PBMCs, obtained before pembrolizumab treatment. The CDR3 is CSARAGARETQYF. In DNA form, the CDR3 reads TGCAGCGCCCGGGCAGGGGCTCGGGAGACCCAGTACTTC.